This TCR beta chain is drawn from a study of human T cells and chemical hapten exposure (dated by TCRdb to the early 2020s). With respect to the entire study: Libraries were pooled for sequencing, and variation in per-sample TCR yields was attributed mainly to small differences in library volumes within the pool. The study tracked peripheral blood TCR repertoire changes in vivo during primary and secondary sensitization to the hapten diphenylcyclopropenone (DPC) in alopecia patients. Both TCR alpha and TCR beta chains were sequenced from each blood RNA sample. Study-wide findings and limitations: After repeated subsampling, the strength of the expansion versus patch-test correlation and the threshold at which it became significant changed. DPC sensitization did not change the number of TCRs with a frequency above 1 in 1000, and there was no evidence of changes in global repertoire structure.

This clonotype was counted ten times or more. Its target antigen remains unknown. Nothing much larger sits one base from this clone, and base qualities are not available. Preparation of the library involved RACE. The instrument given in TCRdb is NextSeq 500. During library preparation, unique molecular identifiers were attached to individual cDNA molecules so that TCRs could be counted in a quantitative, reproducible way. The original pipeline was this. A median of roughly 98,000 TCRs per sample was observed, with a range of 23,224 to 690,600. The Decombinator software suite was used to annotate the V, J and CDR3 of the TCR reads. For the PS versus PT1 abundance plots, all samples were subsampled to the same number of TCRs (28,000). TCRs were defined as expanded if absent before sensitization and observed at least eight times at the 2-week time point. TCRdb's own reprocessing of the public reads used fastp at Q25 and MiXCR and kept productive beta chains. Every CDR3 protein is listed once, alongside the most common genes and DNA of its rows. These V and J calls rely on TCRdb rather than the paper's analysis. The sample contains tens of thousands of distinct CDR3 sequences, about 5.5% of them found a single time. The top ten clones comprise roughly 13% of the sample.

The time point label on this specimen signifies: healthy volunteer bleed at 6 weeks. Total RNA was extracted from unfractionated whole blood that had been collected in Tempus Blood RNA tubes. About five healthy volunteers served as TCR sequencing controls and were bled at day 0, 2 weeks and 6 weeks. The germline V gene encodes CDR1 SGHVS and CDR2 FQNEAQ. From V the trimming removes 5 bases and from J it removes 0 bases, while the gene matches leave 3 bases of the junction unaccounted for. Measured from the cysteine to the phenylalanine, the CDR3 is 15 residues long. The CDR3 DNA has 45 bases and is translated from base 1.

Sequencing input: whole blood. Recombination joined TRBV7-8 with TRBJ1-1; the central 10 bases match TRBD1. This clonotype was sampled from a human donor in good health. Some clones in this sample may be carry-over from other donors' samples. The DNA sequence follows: TGTGCCAGCAGCCCGGGACAGGGGATGAACACTGAAGCTTTCTTT. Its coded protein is CASSPGQGMNTEAFF. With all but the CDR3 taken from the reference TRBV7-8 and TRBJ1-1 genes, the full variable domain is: GAGVSQSPRYKVAKRGQDVALRCDPISGHVSLFWYQQALGQGPEFLTYFQNEAQLDKSGLPSDRFFAERPEGSVSTLKIQRTQQEDSAVYLCASSPGQGMNTEAFFGQGTRLTVV.